Here is one TCR beta chain with its context. The antigen is unknown. This entry comes from a study of cytomegalovirus exposure and HLA in healthy donors. Points from the study as a whole: For most TCR beta V segments, an earlier analysis put the productive rate at about 87% or about 30% of the time.

CDR3 length: 17 amino acids. Germline-derived CDR1 and CDR2 are LGHNA and YSLEER. V was pared by 0 bases and J by 6 bases, with 9 bases of the junction left unmatched. Primers for the PCR totalled 60 Vbeta and 13 Jbeta. The table came from immunoSEQ multiplex PCR; TCRdb's copy has only in-frame clones and leaves some out. The repertoire consists of around 180,000 clones, with 79% occurring once and the leading ten covering approximately 1.4%. The rearrangement uses TRBV4-3 and TRBJ2-1, with 9 bases that match TRBD2. Sequenced sample: PBMCs. This receptor was obtained from a woman aged 45-65 years in good health and CMV-seronegative. In DNA, the CDR3 is TGCGCCAGCAGCCAAGACCCCCTGGCGGGGGGGGGCAATGAGCAGTTCTTC. This gives the protein CASSQDPLAGGGNEQFF.